A single sample gave rise to the 29 T cell receptor beta chains below, sequenced in a study of cytomegalovirus exposure and HLA in healthy donors. 13 Jbeta primers and 60 Vbeta primers were used for the PCR. The assay was immunoSEQ multiplex PCR, and TCRdb's table has in-frame clones only and misses some. With tens of thousands of clones in the sample, the ten largest clones hold 15%. Input material: PBMCs. Receptors originate from a man aged 45-65 years in good health and CMV-seropositive.

This chain uses TRBV30 with TRBJ2-7; perhaps TRBD1 as D (5 bases). The V gene's germline CDR1 is GTSNPN and CDR2 SVGIG (reference sequence). The CDR3 is 13 amino acids. V lost 0 bases and J lost 0, with 6 bases in between. The CDR3 nucleotides are TGTGCCTGGAGTGTAGGGGACTCCTACGAGCAGTACTTC. This codes for CAWSVGDSYEQYF.

The chain joins TRBV9 to TRBJ2-1; a possible D gene is TRBD2 (6 bases). The CDR3 extends over 17 amino acids. From germline, CDR1 is SGDLS and CDR2 YYNGEE. With 0 bases removed from V and 7 bases from J, the gap between germline ends came to 20 bases. As DNA, the CDR3 is TGTGCCAGCAGCGTAGGTAGCGGAATACCCCCGAGGAATGAGCAGTTCTTC. This translates into CASSVGSGIPPRNEQFF.

The V gene is TRBV9, the J gene TRBJ2-6; D unclear. The V gene's germline CDR1 is SGDLS and CDR2 YYNGEE. V lost 0 bases to trimming and J lost 12 bases, with 16 bases between them. The CDR3 spans 15 residues. The CDR3 bases are TGTGCCAGCAGCGTAGGAATAGCCTTGGCCCCCGTCCTGACTTTC. Translating it yields CASSVGIALAPVLTF.

The CDR3 sequence: CASSPGLSPHEQYF. The CDR3 DNA reads TGCGCCAGCAGCCCGGGACTATCTCCCCACGAGCAGTACTTC. The chain combines TRBV4-3 with TRBJ2-7; 7 positions match TRBD2. This CDR3 region has 14 residues. Germline V gene sequence: CDR1 LGHNA, CDR2 YSLEER. V shed 4 bases and J 5 bases; nucleotides not matched to a gene: 8.

This sequence joins TRBV6-5 and TRBJ1-3; D unresolved. CDR1 and CDR2 from the germline V gene are MNHEY and SVGAGI. The CDR3 spans 14 residues. V gave up 7 bases and J gave up 4 bases, with 14 bases separating them. CDR3: CASTPRFPGNTIYF. CDR3 DNA: TGTGCCAGCACCCCCAGGTTCCCGGGAAACACCATATATTTT.

The chain couples TRBV7-9 to TRBJ2-2; 9 bases fit TRBD2. The germline CDR1 and CDR2 sequences are SEHNR and FQNEAQ (reference sequence). This CDR3 is built from 16 residues. V trimming: 3 bases; J trimming: 4 bases; junction bases outside the gene matches: 6. CDR3 protein: CASSFTFSGSTGELFF. In DNA form, the CDR3 reads TGTGCCAGCAGCTTTACCTTTAGCGGGAGCACCGGGGAGCTGTTTTTT.

J is TRBJ2-1 and V is TRBV29-1, with D possibly being TRBD2 (7 bases). This CDR3 has 16 amino acids. V shed 7 bases and J shed 8 bases, with 27 bases lying between them. Looked up from germline, CDR1 is SQVTM and CDR2 is ANQGSEA. The CDR3 here is CSAIGGAVSFRDEQFF. CDR3 sequence (DNA): TGCAGCGCAATTGGGGGGGCGGTCTCCTTTCGCGATGAGCAGTTCTTC.

This chain connects TRBV7-9 to TRBJ1-1; tentative D call: TRBD1 (5 bases). The V end lost 5 bases, the J end lost 5 bases, and 18 bases lay between the germline ends. Germline V CDR1 and CDR2: SEHNR, FQNEAQ (reference sequence). The CDR3 contains 15 residues. Here the CDR3 reads CASSLEGRGRTEAFF. In DNA, the CDR3 is TGTGCCAGCAGCCTAGAAGGTAGGGGAAGGACTGAAGCTTTCTTT.

This rearrangement joins TRBV28 to TRBJ1-2; 10 bases align to TRBD1. The trim removed 2 bases at V and 7 bases at J, leaving 1 base unmatched. In germline, CDR1 is MDHEN, CDR2 SYDVKM. CDR3 size: 13 residues. The CDR3 DNA is TGTGCCAGCAGTTTAGACAGGGGGCTTGGCTACACCTTC. Translating gives CASSLDRGLGYTF.

The chain joins TRBV6-5 to TRBJ2-7; weak D call: TRBD2 (6 bases). CDR1 MNHEY and CDR2 SVGAGI come from the germline V gene. This CDR3 is built from 15 residues. Trimming stripped 2 bases from V and 0 bases from J, with 11 bases between. Written as DNA, the CDR3 is TGTGCCAGCAGTTACGGGGCGGGGAGCTCCTACGAGCAGTACTTC. This translates into CASSYGAGSSYEQYF.

The rearrangement links TRBV30 to TRBJ2-7, with D perhaps TRBD2 (5 bases). Trimming took off 5 bases at V and 1 base at J, with 12 bases between the two ends. Looked up from germline, CDR1 is GTSNPN and CDR2 is SVGIG (reference sequence). This CDR3 region has 13 residues. Written as DNA, the CDR3 is TGTGCCTGGCGACCGGGAACTTCCTACGAGCAGTACGTC. Amino acid sequence: CAWRPGTSYEQYV.

The chain combines TRBV7-2 with TRBJ2-1, with TRBD2 matching over 12 bases. Per germline, CDR1 SGHTA and CDR2 FQGNSA. The CDR3 has 18 residues. V was clipped by 0 bases and J by 6 bases; unmatched bases: 9. Written as DNA, the CDR3 is TGTGCCAGCAGCTTAGCTCTATTTCTAGCGGGAGGGGGCAATGAGCAGTTCTTC. This codes for CASSLALFLAGGGNEQFF.

The chain has TRBV5-8 and TRBJ1-5, with 7 bases identical to TRBD1. Germline-derived CDR1 and CDR2 are SGHTS and YDEGEE. The V gene end was trimmed by 4 bases and the J gene end by 4 bases; junction bases not matched to a gene: 8. This CDR3 is built from 15 residues. The DNA of the CDR3 is TGTGCCAGCAGCGTCGGGACAGCCCCTAATCAGCCCCAGCATTTT. Translation gives CASSVGTAPNQPQHF.

The chain couples TRBV4-1 to TRBJ2-2; 9 bases are shared with TRBD2. This CDR3 has 17 amino acids. J was trimmed by 6 bases and V by 1 base; bases with no gene match: 9. The germline V gene has CDR1 MGHRA and CDR2 YSYEKL. The CDR3 nucleotides are TGCGCCAGCAGCCAAGTAGCGGGAGCAGCCAGGGCCGGGGAGCTGTTTTTT. This gives the protein CASSQVAGAARAGELFF.

The chain combines TRBV27 with TRBJ2-7; perhaps TRBD1 as D (5 bases). There are 13 residues in the CDR3. Per germline, CDR1 MNHEY and CDR2 SMNVEV (reference sequence). The V end was cut by 2 bases, the J end by 0 bases, with 5 bases between. The CDR3 loop reads CASSLQGSYEQYF. DNA of the CDR3: TGTGCCAGCAGTTTACAGGGCTCCTACGAGCAGTACTTC.

The V and J genes are TRBV5-1 and TRBJ1-1, with TRBD1 identical over 7 bases. In germline, CDR1 is SGHRS, CDR2 YFSETQ. CDR3 length: 14 residues. V lost 6 bases and J lost 1; bases outside the gene matches: 6. Here the CDR3 DNA reads TGCGCCAGCACCGGACAGGATGGGAACACTGAAGCTTTCTTT. This codes for CASTGQDGNTEAFF.

The chain links TRBV18 to TRBJ1-2; 8 bases are shared with TRBD1. This CDR3 has 14 residues. Germline CDR1 is KGHSH and CDR2 is LQKENI. V lost 3 bases, J lost 3 bases, and 3 bases stayed unmatched. The CDR3 is CASSPGQGDYGYTF. The DNA for the CDR3 is TGTGCCAGCTCACCCGGACAGGGTGACTATGGCTACACCTTC.

V usage is TRBV5-1 and J usage is TRBJ2-2; 7 positions agree with TRBD2. Germline lookup yields CDR1 SGHRS and CDR2 YFSETQ. The ends lost 2 bases at V and 6 bases at J; junction bases unmatched: 4. The CDR3 contains 14 residues. The CDR3: CASSFREGAGELFF. CDR3 sequence (DNA): TGCGCCAGCAGCTTTAGGGAGGGCGCCGGGGAGCTGTTTTTT.

The chain combines TRBV7-9 with TRBJ1-5; TRBD1 agrees at 8 bases. Germline values: CDR1 SEHNR, CDR2 FQNEAQ (reference sequence). Trimming cost V 5 bases and J 4 bases; bases outside gene matches: 4. CDR3 length: 14 residues. The chain's CDR3 is CASSPTGDNQPQHF. Here the CDR3 DNA reads TGTGCCAGCAGCCCGACAGGGGATAATCAGCCCCAGCATTTT. The full variable domain, in which reference TRBV7-9 and TRBJ1-5 provide the parts outside the CDR3, is DTGVSQNPRHKITKRGQNVTFRCDPISEHNRLYWYRQTLGQGPEFLTYFQNEAQLEKSRLLSDRFSAERPKGSFSTLEIQRTEQGDSAMYLCASSPTGDNQPQHFGDGTRLSIL.

The chain couples TRBV10-3 to TRBJ1-1, with TRBD1 matching 8 bases. The V and J ends lost 0 bases and 0 bases, in that order; junction bases with no gene match: 6. The CDR3 length is 17 residues. Germline V lookup: CDR1 ENHRY, CDR2 SYGVKD. CDR3 coding DNA: TGTGCCATCAGTGAGTCGCAGGGGGCCCTAATGAACACTGAAGCTTTCTTT. Amino acids: CAISESQGALMNTEAFF.

CDR3 sequence reads: CASSLLRGTYEQYF. CDR3 nucleotides: TGTGCCAGCAGCTTACTCAGGGGGACCTACGAGCAGTACTTC. The chain couples TRBV11-3 to TRBJ2-7, with TRBD1 matching 7 bases. CDR1 and CDR2 from the germline V gene are SGHNT and YENEEA. Germline trimming cut 2 bases from V and 2 bases from J; bases unmatched to any gene: 3. The CDR3 spans 14 residues.

As DNA, the CDR3 is TGTGCCAGCAGCTTGCAACCCCAGGGCGCCTACGAGCAGTACTTC. Translation: CASSLQPQGAYEQYF. This chain uses TRBV7-6 with TRBJ2-7; D might be TRBD1 (5 bases). Germline values: CDR1 SGHVS, CDR2 FNYEAQ. CDR3 size: 15 residues. V lost 3 bases, J lost 2 bases, and 14 bases lay in between.

The rearrangement links TRBV19 to TRBJ2-7, with D maybe TRBD2 (5 bases). V was trimmed by 3 bases and J by 0 bases, leaving 24 bases between them. Looked up from germline, CDR1 is LNHDA and CDR2 is SQIVND (reference sequence). The CDR3 has 19 residues. In DNA, the CDR3 is TGTGCCAGTAGTATCGCCCGTTCCCCCGAGGGCCCTGTCTCCTACGAGCAGTACTTC. This encodes CASSIARSPEGPVSYEQYF.

The rearrangement joins TRBV5-1 to TRBJ2-1; 15 bases are a match to TRBD2. Germline trimming cut 3 bases from V and 10 bases from J; bases unmatched to any gene: 8. This CDR3 contains 16 residues. Germline CDR1 is SGHRS and CDR2 is YFSETQ. In DNA, the CDR3 is TGCGCCAGCAGCTCTTGGACTAGCGGGAGGGCCGAGGAGCAGTTCTTC. Its protein product is CASSSWTSGRAEEQFF.

The chain employs TRBV6-5 and TRBJ1-2; the D is unclear. The CDR3 totals 10 residues. In germline, CDR1 is MNHEY, CDR2 SVGAGI. Trimming left V 5 bases short and J 4 bases short, with 2 bases between. CDR3 region: CASSLYGYTF. The CDR3 DNA reads TGTGCCAGCAGTCTCTATGGCTACACCTTC.

The J gene is TRBJ2-7, the V gene TRBV6-6; 8 bases agree with TRBD1. Unmatched junction bases numbered 13, after V lost 6 bases and J lost 6 bases. Germline CDR1 and CDR2: MNHNY and SVGAGI (reference sequence). The CDR3 contains 15 residues. CDR3: CASSFDPGGALEQYF. CDR3 in DNA: TGTGCCAGCAGCTTCGACCCAGGGGGCGCGCTCGAGCAGTACTTC.

The J gene is TRBJ2-5, the V gene TRBV20-1; tentatively, D is TRBD2 (5 bases). The V gene lost 5 bases and the J gene lost 9 bases, with 13 bases spanning the gap. The CDR3 consists of 11 residues. Germline loops: CDR1 DFQATT, CDR2 SNEGSKA (reference sequence). CDR3 loop: CSAPEAEAQYF. The CDR3, as DNA: TGCAGTGCTCCCGAGGCGGAGGCCCAGTACTTC.

This chain's CDR3 is CATSRVGTSGGLQETQYF. The CDR3 DNA reads TGTGCCACCAGCCGGGTAGGGACTAGCGGGGGCCTCCAAGAGACCCAGTACTTC. The genes are TRBV15 and TRBJ2-5; 14 bases are shared with TRBD2. Germline V lookup: CDR1 LNHNV, CDR2 YYDKDF (reference sequence). CDR3 length: 18 residues. Trimming cost V 5 bases and J 1 base; bases outside gene matches: 9.

The chain is built from TRBV29-1 and TRBJ2-1, with 9 bases matching TRBD2. V shed 4 bases and J 8 bases; nucleotides not matched to a gene: 9. This CDR3 is 14 amino acids long. Germline CDR1 and CDR2: SQVTM and ANQGSEA. CDR3 amino acids: CSVVLPSGNYEQFF. As DNA, the CDR3 is TGCAGCGTTGTCCTCCCTAGCGGGAACTATGAGCAGTTCTTC.